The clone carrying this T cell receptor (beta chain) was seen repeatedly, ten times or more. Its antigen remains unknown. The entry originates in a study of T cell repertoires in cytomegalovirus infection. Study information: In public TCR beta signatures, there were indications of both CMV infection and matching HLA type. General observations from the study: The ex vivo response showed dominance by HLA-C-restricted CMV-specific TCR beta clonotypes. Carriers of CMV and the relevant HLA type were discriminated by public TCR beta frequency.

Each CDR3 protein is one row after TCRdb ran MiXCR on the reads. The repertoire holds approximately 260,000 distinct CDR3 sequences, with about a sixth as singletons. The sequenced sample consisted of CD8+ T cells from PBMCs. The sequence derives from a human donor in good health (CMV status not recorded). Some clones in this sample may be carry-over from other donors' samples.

Here the CDR3 DNA reads TGTGCCAGCAGCTTAAACAGGGGGGAGACCCAGTACTTC. Translation gives CASSLNRGETQYF. The chain employs TRBV7-2 and TRBJ2-5, with 8 nucleotides matching TRBD1. This CDR3 comprises 13 residues. The trim removed 2 bases at V and 5 bases at J, leaving 1 base unmatched. In germline, CDR1 is SGHTA, CDR2 FQGNSA. The full variable domain, with the rest looked up from reference TRBV7-2 and TRBJ2-5, is GAGVSQSPSNKVTEKGKDVELRCDPISGHTALYWYRQSLGQGLEFLIYFQGNSAPDKSGLPSDRFSAERTGGSVSTLTIQRTQQEDSAVYLCASSLNRGETQYFGPGTRLLVL.